These T cell receptor beta chains were read from a single sample in a study of OX40 agonist ivuxolimab in advanced cancers. Assay: immunoSEQ multiplex PCR; the TCRdb copy retains only in-frame clones and omits some. The data hold roughly 63,000 clones, with more than 80% observed a single time. The sample in question was CD4+ or CD8+ T cells sorted from blood, obtained in a trial of the OX40 agonist ivuxolimab. Receptors originate from an adult with an advanced solid tumor such as melanoma, head and neck, liver or kidney cancer. Each CDR3 is given with its conserved first and last residue. Fields, in order: V gene, clone size, D gene, J gene, CDR3 protein, CDR3 DNA. The D gene is left open where the match is weak. Some rows mark clone size as missing; the rest say once, few, many or name a class of expanded clone.

v_call: TRBV7-3; clone_size: NA; d_call: TRBD2; j_call: TRBJ2-5; cdr3_aa: CASSSSSGETQYF; cdr3_nt: TGTGCCAGCAGCTCGTCTAGCGGAGAGACCCAGTACTTC
v_call: TRBV4-1; clone_size: few; d_call: NA; j_call: TRBJ1-1; cdr3_aa: CASSAGPSQGAEAFF; cdr3_nt: TGCGCCAGCAGCGCAGGTCCCTCACAGGGAGCTGAAGCTTTCTTT
v_call: TRBV28; clone_size: NA; d_call: NA; j_call: TRBJ1-2; cdr3_aa: CASSQLGAWGYGYTF; cdr3_nt: TGTGCCAGCAGCCAACTTGGGGCCTGGGGCTATGGCTACACCTTC
v_call: TRBV4-2; clone_size: NA; d_call: TRBD1; j_call: TRBJ1-3; cdr3_aa: CASSLGTGSSGNTIYF; cdr3_nt: TGTGCCAGCAGCCTCGGGACAGGTTCCTCTGGAAACACCATATATTTT
v_call: TRBV18; clone_size: NA; d_call: NA; j_call: TRBJ2-1; cdr3_aa: CASSPRFRGGNEQFF; cdr3_nt: TGTGCCAGCTCACCGCGGTTTCGGGGCGGCAATGAGCAGTTCTTC
v_call: TRBV2; clone_size: NA; d_call: NA; j_call: TRBJ1-1; cdr3_aa: CASSVLRETTEAFF; cdr3_nt: TGTGCCAGCAGTGTTTTGAGGGAAACCACTGAAGCTTTCTTT
v_call: TRBV2; clone_size: NA; d_call: NA; j_call: TRBJ1-1; cdr3_aa: CASPLGGRSTEAFF; cdr3_nt: TGTGCCAGCCCCTTGGGGGGGCGTTCCACTGAAGCTTTCTTT
v_call: TRBV28; clone_size: once; d_call: NA; j_call: TRBJ2-5; cdr3_aa: CASRGPGTEETQYF; cdr3_nt: TGTGCCAGCAGGGGACCGGGGACGGAAGAGACCCAGTACTTC
v_call: TRBV4-1; clone_size: NA; d_call: NA; j_call: TRBJ1-4; cdr3_aa: CASSRRLWGDEKLFF; cdr3_nt: TGCGCCAGCAGCCGCCGGCTATGGGGGGATGAAAAACTGTTTTTT
v_call: TRBV6-6; clone_size: few; d_call: NA; j_call: TRBJ1-2; cdr3_aa: CASSYLGDGYTF; cdr3_nt: TGTGCCAGCAGCTATCTCGGTGATGGCTACACCTTC
v_call: TRBV7-8; clone_size: NA; d_call: NA; j_call: TRBJ1-5; cdr3_aa: CASSLMGDQPQHF; cdr3_nt: TGTGCCAGCAGCTTAATGGGGGACCAGCCCCAGCATTTT
v_call: TRBV7-9; clone_size: NA; d_call: NA; j_call: TRBJ2-1; cdr3_aa: CASSPGQSPYNEQFF; cdr3_nt: TGTGCCAGCAGCCCAGGACAGTCGCCCTACAATGAGCAGTTCTTC
v_call: TRBV9; clone_size: NA; d_call: TRBD2; j_call: TRBJ2-3; cdr3_aa: CASSLVAGGPIDTQYF; cdr3_nt: TGTGCCAGCAGCCTTGTAGCGGGAGGGCCAATTGATACGCAGTATTTT
v_call: TRBV28; clone_size: NA; d_call: NA; j_call: TRBJ1-2; cdr3_aa: CASSFPGRRGYTF; cdr3_nt: TGTGCCAGCAGTTTCCCTGGGAGGAGAGGCTACACCTTC
v_call: TRBV28; clone_size: NA; d_call: NA; j_call: TRBJ1-5; cdr3_aa: CASTWRGQPQHF; cdr3_nt: TGTGCCAGCACTTGGCGCGGTCAGCCCCAGCATTTT
v_call: TRBV6-6; clone_size: NA; d_call: TRBD2; j_call: TRBJ2-5; cdr3_aa: CASSYWAGGPGETQYF; cdr3_nt: TGTGCCAGCAGTTACTGGGCGGGAGGGCCGGGGGAGACCCAGTACTTC
v_call: TRBV28; clone_size: NA; d_call: NA; j_call: TRBJ2-3; cdr3_aa: CASSLGDNADTQYF; cdr3_nt: TGTGCCAGCAGTTTAGGGGACAACGCAGATACGCAGTATTTT
v_call: TRBV10-3; clone_size: NA; d_call: TRBD2; j_call: TRBJ2-5; cdr3_aa: CAISGDPPLAGGGKTQYF; cdr3_nt: TGTGCCATCAGTGGAGATCCTCCGCTAGCGGGGGGAGGGAAGACCCAGTACTTC
v_call: TRBV19; clone_size: NA; d_call: TRBD1; j_call: TRBJ2-3; cdr3_aa: CASEDRAADTQYF; cdr3_nt: TGTGCCAGTGAGGACAGGGCGGCAGATACGCAGTATTTT
v_call: TRBV5-4; clone_size: few; d_call: NA; j_call: TRBJ2-7; cdr3_aa: CASSLEREYEQYF; cdr3_nt: TGTGCCAGCAGCTTGGAACGGGAGTACGAGCAGTACTTC
v_call: TRBV6-5; clone_size: NA; d_call: TRBD1; j_call: TRBJ2-7; cdr3_aa: CASSYSGQGGEQYF; cdr3_nt: TGTGCCAGCAGTTACTCGGGACAGGGAGGCGAGCAGTACTTC
v_call: TRBV10-3; clone_size: NA; d_call: NA; j_call: TRBJ2-5; cdr3_aa: CAISETSAALVTQYF; cdr3_nt: TGTGCCATCAGTGAAACGTCGGCAGCGCTTGTGACCCAGTACTTC
v_call: TRBV27; clone_size: NA; d_call: TRBD2; j_call: TRBJ2-6; cdr3_aa: CASRARGGVLSGANVLTF; cdr3_nt: TGTGCCAGCAGGGCGCGGGGGGGGGTCCTCTCTGGGGCCAACGTCCTGACTTTC
v_call: TRBV7-9; clone_size: once; d_call: TRBD1; j_call: TRBJ2-5; cdr3_aa: CASSLMTGKEQYF; cdr3_nt: TGTGCCAGCAGCTTAATGACAGGGAAAGAGCAGTACTTC